This TCR beta chain was captured by sequencing in a study of T cell changes during pregnancy in multiple sclerosis. The method was immunoSEQ multiplex PCR; TCRdb's version includes in-frame clones alone and lacks a portion of them. The data show 55,000 to 70,000 clones, approximately 91% seen once. This clone was seen a few times. CDR3 length equals 14 residues. V was shortened by 5 bases and J by 4 bases, with 14 bases between the two germline ends. The germline V gene encodes CDR1 SNHLY and CDR2 FYNNEI. The sequence was obtained from a female donor with multiple sclerosis, enrolled in a pregnancy study. The specimen comprised peripheral blood, sampled after pregnancy. This chain links TRBV2 with TRBJ1-1; maybe TRBD1 (6 bases). CDR3 loop: CASSRQTGGTEAFF. The CDR3 nucleotides are TGTGCCAGCAGTCGTCAGACAGGAGGCACTGAAGCTTTCTTT.